This paragraph covers one T cell receptor beta chain sequence. The data are from a study of shared T cell receptors in the human thymus. The table came from immunoSEQ multiplex PCR; TCRdb's copy has only in-frame clones and leaves some out. The table shows about 400,000 clones, with 85% to 95% occurring only once. The TCR originated in a human donor. Sequenced input: thymocytes.

CDR3 loop: CASSLTGGNEQFF. CDR3 DNA sequence: TGTGCCAGCAGTCTCACAGGCGGAAATGAGCAGTTCTTC. The J gene is TRBJ2-1, the V gene TRBV28, with D perhaps matching TRBD1 (5 bases). V lost 5 bases and J 7 bases, leaving 12 bases between the germline ends. Germline CDR1 is MDHEN and CDR2 is SYDVKM. CDR3 length equals 13 residues.